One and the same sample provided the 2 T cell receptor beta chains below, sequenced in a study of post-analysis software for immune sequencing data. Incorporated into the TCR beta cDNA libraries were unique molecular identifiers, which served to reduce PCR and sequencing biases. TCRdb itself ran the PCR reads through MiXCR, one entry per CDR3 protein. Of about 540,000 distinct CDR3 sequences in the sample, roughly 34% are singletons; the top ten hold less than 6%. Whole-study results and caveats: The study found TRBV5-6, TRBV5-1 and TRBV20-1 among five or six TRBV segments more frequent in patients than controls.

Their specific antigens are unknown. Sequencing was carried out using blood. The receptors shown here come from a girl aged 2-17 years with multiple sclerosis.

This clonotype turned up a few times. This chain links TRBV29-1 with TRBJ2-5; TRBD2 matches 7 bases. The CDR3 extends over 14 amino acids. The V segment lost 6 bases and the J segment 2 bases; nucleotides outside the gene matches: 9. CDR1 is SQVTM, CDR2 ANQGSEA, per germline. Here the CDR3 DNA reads TGCAGCGTCGGGGTGAACGGGGGGCAAGAGACCCAGTACTTC. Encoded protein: CSVGVNGGQETQYF.

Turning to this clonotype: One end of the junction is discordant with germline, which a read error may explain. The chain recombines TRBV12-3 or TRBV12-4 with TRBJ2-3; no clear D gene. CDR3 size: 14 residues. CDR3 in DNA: TGTGCCAGCAGTCGCACAGTTAGAGCAGATGCGCAGTATTTT. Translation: CASSRTVRADAQYF.